These T cell receptor beta chains were read from a single sample in a study of T cell responses to AZD1222 COVID-19 vaccine. Method: immunoSEQ multiplex PCR; TCRdb's copy keeps in-frame clones and lacks some. The profile covers 130,000 or so clones, with 85% to 95% appearing a single time and 1.5% to 2% taken by the ten largest. This specimen was peripheral blood, taken on day 0 of AZD1222 vaccination. These TCRs come from an adult in good health. Each CDR3 is given with its conserved first and last residue. The order of the fields is CDR3 DNA, CDR3 protein, V gene, J gene, clone size, D gene. D genes are given only for firm matches. Size is stated for part of the rows, as once, few or many counts, or as a class when the clone is expanded.

CDR3 DNA: TGTGCCAGCAGCTTAGATCGGGGGTACGCTGAAGCTTTCTTT
CDR3 protein: CASSLDRGYAEAFF
V gene: TRBV7-2
J gene: TRBJ1-1
clone size: once
D gene: -

CDR3 DNA: TGTGCCAGCGGGACCGGGACAGGGCTCTACGAGCAGTACTTC
CDR3 protein: CASGTGTGLYEQYF
V gene: TRBV19
J gene: TRBJ2-7
clone size: -
D gene: TRBD1

CDR3 DNA: TGTGCCTGGAGTGTGCCCATCGACAGGATTGGCGATGAAGCTTTCTTT
CDR3 protein: CAWSVPIDRIGDEAFF
V gene: TRBV30
J gene: TRBJ1-1
clone size: once
D gene: -

CDR3 DNA: TGTGCCAGCTCACCACCCTCCAGGGCTCGTGCAGATACGCAGTATTTT
CDR3 protein: CASSPPSRARADTQYF
V gene: TRBV18
J gene: TRBJ2-3
clone size: -
D gene: -

CDR3 DNA: TGTGCCTGGAATAAGGGGGATTTCTCTGGAAACACCATATATTTT
CDR3 protein: CAWNKGDFSGNTIYF
V gene: TRBV30
J gene: TRBJ1-3
clone size: -
D gene: -

CDR3 DNA: TGTGCCAGCAGCCAGAACCCGGGACAGGGGGATCAGCCCCAGCATTTT
CDR3 protein: CASSQNPGQGDQPQHF
V gene: TRBV3-1/TRBV3-2
J gene: TRBJ1-5
clone size: few
D gene: TRBD1

CDR3 DNA: TGTGCCAGCAGTGGCCCCCCCGGGATGAGATCACCCCTCCACTTT
CDR3 protein: CASSGPPGMRSPLHF
V gene: TRBV7-2
J gene: TRBJ1-6
clone size: -
D gene: -

CDR3 DNA: TGTGCCAGCAGCCAAGTAGGGCGGGGGGGCCCCAATGAGCAGTTCTTC
CDR3 protein: CASSQVGRGGPNEQFF
V gene: TRBV4-2
J gene: TRBJ2-1
clone size: -
D gene: TRBD2

CDR3 DNA: TGTGCCAGCAGTTACTCGCCGGGAAACAATCAGCCCCAGCATTTT
CDR3 protein: CASSYSPGNNQPQHF
V gene: TRBV6-5
J gene: TRBJ1-5
clone size: -
D gene: -

CDR3 DNA: TGTGCCAGCAGTTCCATCCTGGGACAGGGGGCGGGTGGAGCCAAAAACATTCAGTACTTC
CDR3 protein: CASSSILGQGAGGAKNIQYF
V gene: TRBV27
J gene: TRBJ2-4
clone size: -
D gene: TRBD1

CDR3 DNA: TGTGCCAGCAGTTATTGGCTAGCGGGGGCCGAGCAGTACTTC
CDR3 protein: CASSYWLAGAEQYF
V gene: TRBV6-2/TRBV6-3
J gene: TRBJ2-7
clone size: -
D gene: TRBD2

CDR3 DNA: TGCGCCAGCAGCCAAGAGATGAGGGGCGGAAACACCATATATTTT
CDR3 protein: CASSQEMRGGNTIYF
V gene: TRBV4-3
J gene: TRBJ1-3
clone size: -
D gene: -

CDR3 DNA: TGTGCCAGCAGTTCGCATACAGGGTTCGGGAATCAGCCCCAGCATTTT
CDR3 protein: CASSSHTGFGNQPQHF
V gene: TRBV28
J gene: TRBJ1-5
clone size: once
D gene: -

CDR3 DNA: TGTGCCAGCAGCCGAGGGACAGGGAGGGACTATGGCTACACCTTC
CDR3 protein: CASSRGTGRDYGYTF
V gene: TRBV7-8
J gene: TRBJ1-2
clone size: -
D gene: TRBD1

CDR3 DNA: TGTGCCAGCAGTTACGCCGGATTCACCGGGGAGCTGTTTTTT
CDR3 protein: CASSYAGFTGELFF
V gene: TRBV6-5
J gene: TRBJ2-2
clone size: -
D gene: -

CDR3 DNA: TGTGCCAGCAGCTCGCCATATAACAGTTATGGCTACACCTTC
CDR3 protein: CASSSPYNSYGYTF
V gene: TRBV7-6
J gene: TRBJ1-2
clone size: -
D gene: -

CDR3 DNA: TGTGCCAGCAGCCTAGGGCCATCGGCAGATACGCAGTATTTT
CDR3 protein: CASSLGPSADTQYF
V gene: TRBV9
J gene: TRBJ2-3
clone size: few
D gene: -

CDR3 DNA: TGTGCCAGCAGTTTCCCGGACAGGGGATGGGATCAGCCCCAGCATTTT
CDR3 protein: CASSFPDRGWDQPQHF
V gene: TRBV28
J gene: TRBJ1-5
clone size: -
D gene: TRBD1

CDR3 DNA: TGTGCCTGGAGCGGATTCAATCAGCCCCAGCATTTT
CDR3 protein: CAWSGFNQPQHF
V gene: TRBV30
J gene: TRBJ1-5
clone size: once
D gene: -

CDR3 DNA: TGCGCCAGCAGTGAGGACAGATATGGCTACACCTTC
CDR3 protein: CASSEDRYGYTF
V gene: TRBV5-1
J gene: TRBJ1-2
clone size: -
D gene: -

CDR3 DNA: TGTGCCAGCTCACCGGACACAAACTATGGCTACACCTTC
CDR3 protein: CASSPDTNYGYTF
V gene: TRBV18
J gene: TRBJ1-2
clone size: -
D gene: -

CDR3 DNA: TGCAGTGCTAGTCCGGGACAGGGCGACAATCAGCCCCAGCATTTT
CDR3 protein: CSASPGQGDNQPQHF
V gene: TRBV20-1
J gene: TRBJ1-5
clone size: -
D gene: TRBD1

CDR3 DNA: TGTGCCAGCAGTTTAGGAGGTAGTGGAAACACCATATATTTT
CDR3 protein: CASSLGGSGNTIYF
V gene: TRBV28
J gene: TRBJ1-3
clone size: -
D gene: -

CDR3 DNA: TGTGCCATCCAAACAGGGGATCACTATGGCTACACCTTC
CDR3 protein: CAIQTGDHYGYTF
V gene: TRBV10-3
J gene: TRBJ1-2
clone size: -
D gene: TRBD1